This TCR beta chain was observed in a study of control samples from healthy donors and cancer patients. Clones were sequenced by immunoSEQ multiplex PCR, and TCRdb holds only the in-frame ones, with some missing. Of 170,000 or so clones in the sample, roughly 90% are singletons; the top ten hold just over 1.4%. Germline V gene data show CDR1 as ENHRY and CDR2 as SYGVKD. V was clipped by 8 bases and J by 0 bases; unmatched bases: 12. CDR3 length equals 17 residues. The sequenced sample consisted of blood. The sequence derives from a woman between 45 and 65 years old in good health. The chain uses TRBV10-3 and TRBJ2-2; 7 bases are a match to TRBD2. The CDR3, as DNA: TGTGCCATCTTGGAGGAGGTAGCGGGCTCGAACACCGGGGAGCTGTTTTTT. It encodes CAILEEVAGSNTGELFF.